These T cell receptor beta chains were read from a single sample in a study of cytomegalovirus exposure and HLA in healthy donors. Using immunoSEQ multiplex PCR, the repertoire was profiled, and TCRdb retains in-frame clones only, with some absent. The sample has around 94,000 clones; over 85% are singletons. Sequenced sample: PBMCs. These receptors were collected from a woman younger than 30 in good health and CMV-seronegative. The conserved cysteine and the conserved F or W are not part of the CDR3 here.

CDR3 protein: ASSSRDYSDTQY; V gene: TRBV5-6
CDR3 protein: ASSRQENTEAF; V gene: TRBV10-1
CDR3 protein: ASSKKWTPEGTEAF; V gene: TRBV5-1
CDR3 protein: ASSVGAGTEAF; V gene: TRBV9
CDR3 protein: ASSPGTINSPLH; V gene: TRBV9
CDR3 protein: ASSYSALSPEQY; V gene: TRBV6-6
CDR3 protein: ASSLITGNEAF; V gene: TRBV7-9
CDR3 protein: ASSTQVLTTYTEAF; V gene: TRBV27
CDR3 protein: ASSLSGSVAAF; V gene: TRBV27
CDR3 protein: ASSLDGGSAQH; V gene: TRBV5-4
CDR3 protein: ASSTILQGGYEQY; V gene: TRBV6-1
CDR3 protein: ASSLAGSEQF; V gene: TRBV7-9
CDR3 protein: ASSFIQGKDTEAF; V gene: TRBV5-4
CDR3 protein: ASSPVAGGPTDTQY; V gene: TRBV9
CDR3 protein: ASSPRTDYNEQF; V gene: TRBV7-2
CDR3 protein: ASSYRAGGSYEQY; V gene: TRBV6-5
CDR3 protein: ATGQGSTEAF; V gene: TRBV25-1
CDR3 protein: ASTPGPLREYGYT; V gene: TRBV19
CDR3 protein: ASPERLEGMYGYT; V gene: TRBV2
CDR3 protein: SVESQGDYEQY; V gene: TRBV29-1
CDR3 protein: ASSPRQPTYEQY; V gene: TRBV18
CDR3 protein: ASRTENTGELF; V gene: TRBV2
CDR3 protein: ASSLGGVRSPLH; V gene: TRBV7-8
CDR3 protein: ASSDETGERMYTGELF; V gene: TRBV9
CDR3 protein: ASSSYRGYGYT; V gene: TRBV27
CDR3 protein: ASSSRTSGSPHEQY; V gene: TRBV6-5
CDR3 protein: ASSISTDNEKLF; V gene: TRBV19
CDR3 protein: ASSYRPTGVYGYT; V gene: TRBV6-5
CDR3 protein: ASSVVADQETQY; V gene: TRBV5-1
CDR3 protein: ASSSSRTGRGTDTQY; V gene: TRBV5-8